This T cell receptor beta chain was observed in a study of blood T cells in healthy people across ages. Isolated PBMCs totaled at least 7 million in each sample. A sample-barcoded 5' primer and a J-beta primer mix were used in a second PCR of roughly 7 to 12 cycles. Individual samples furnished no less than 2.5 million CDR3-containing paired-end reads apiece. TCRdb reprocessed the 5' RACE reads with MiXCR, giving one entry per CDR3 protein. The sample has some 1.5 million distinct CDR3 sequences, 28% seen once. V lost 0 bases and J lost 1; bases outside the gene matches: 2. The CDR3 is 15 amino acids. From germline, CDR1 is LGHDT and CDR2 YNNKEL (reference sequence).

The chain has TRBV3-1 and TRBJ1-1; TRBD1 agrees at 7 bases. Sequenced input: blood. The TCR originated in a woman aged 25-40 years in good health. The CDR3 sequence is CASSQEPGGNTEAFF. The DNA of the CDR3 is TGTGCCAGCAGCCAAGAGCCAGGGGGGAACACTGAAGCTTTCTTT.